The 19 T cell receptor beta chains in this list originate from one sample, sequenced in a study of blood T cell repertoires in COVID-19. Assay: immunoSEQ multiplex PCR; the TCRdb copy retains only in-frame clones and omits some. The sample has about 170,000 clones, about 85% seen once. The sequencing sample was made of peripheral blood. The receptors shown here come from a woman older than 75 with COVID-19, enrolled during active disease.

CDR3 loop: CASSHPSGFGETQYF. CDR3 DNA sequence: TGTGCCAGCAGCCATCCTAGCGGATTTGGAGAGACCCAGTACTTC. The V and J genes are TRBV3-1 (or the pseudogene TRBV3-2) and TRBJ2-5; 7 bases are shared with TRBD2. The J segment lost 4 bases and the V segment lost 3 bases, leaving 8 bases of the junction unmatched. Germline V gene sequence: CDR1 LGHDT, CDR2 YNNKEL (reference sequence). CDR3 size: 15 residues.

CDR3 loop: CASSPIAGGRGDTQYF. The CDR3 nucleotides are TGTGCCAGCAGCCCAATAGCGGGGGGGCGGGGAGATACGCAGTATTTT. V usage is TRBV3-1 (or the pseudogene TRBV3-2) and J usage is TRBJ2-3; 11 bases are shared with TRBD2. Germline values: CDR1 LGHDT, CDR2 YNNKEL (reference sequence). The CDR3 extends over 16 amino acids. The V segment lost 4 bases and the J segment 5 bases; nucleotides outside the gene matches: 8.

This sequence joins TRBV6-5 and TRBJ1-5; D not resolved. The CDR3 loop spans 13 amino acids. V was cut by 0 bases and J by 5 bases, with 5 bases left in between. The germline V gene has CDR1 MNHEY and CDR2 SVGAGI. CDR3 amino acids: CASSYSRHQPQHF. In DNA form, the CDR3 reads TGTGCCAGCAGTTACTCGAGGCATCAGCCCCAGCATTTT.

The V and J genes are TRBV9 and TRBJ2-7; 10 nucleotides match TRBD2. Germline CDR1 reads SGDLS; CDR2 reads YYNGEE. V shed 0 bases and J 6 bases; nucleotides not matched to a gene: 6. The CDR3 totals 15 residues. The CDR3 DNA reads TGTGCCAGCAGCGTAGATAGCGGGAGGATCCGCGAGCAGTACTTC. The encoded protein is CASSVDSGRIREQYF.

The genes are TRBV19 and TRBJ1-2, with D maybe TRBD1 (5 bases). The germline CDR1 and CDR2 sequences are LNHDA and SQIVND (reference sequence). The CDR3 is made up of 13 amino acids. V lost 2 bases to trimming and J lost 8 bases, with 12 bases between them. The CDR3 sequence is CASSIRGAGGYTF. CDR3 DNA sequence: TGTGCCAGTAGTATAAGGGGAGCGGGAGGCTACACCTTC.

This clone was picked up one time. The V gene is TRBV6-1, the J gene TRBJ2-1; TRBD2 is a possible D gene (5 bases). The germline CDR1 and CDR2 sequences are MNHNS and SASEGT. Deletions cut 1 base from V and 7 bases from J, with 14 bases between. The CDR3 totals 15 residues. CDR3 sequence (DNA): TGTGCCAGCAGTGAAGAAGAGGGCCTGAGGAATGAGCAGTTCTTC. Residues: CASSEEEGLRNEQFF.

The chain recombines TRBV3-1 (or the pseudogene TRBV3-2) with TRBJ2-5, with 7 bases that match TRBD2. CDR1 is LGHDT and CDR2 is YNNKEL in the germline V gene (reference sequence). Trimming cost V 1 base and J 5 bases; bases outside gene matches: 4. CDR3 length: 14 amino acids. The CDR3 protein is CASSQAGLRETQYF. CDR3 nucleotide sequence: TGTGCCAGCAGCCAAGCGGGACTAAGGGAGACCCAGTACTTC.

This rearrangement joins TRBV18 to TRBJ2-2, with 7 bases matching TRBD1. The ends lost 1 base at V and 5 bases at J; junction bases unmatched: 4. Per germline, CDR1 KGHSH and CDR2 LQKENI. The CDR3 is 15 residues long. Written as DNA, the CDR3 is TGTGCCAGCTCACCACAGGGGGCGGTAACCGGGGAGCTGTTTTTT. This codes for CASSPQGAVTGELFF. The complete variable domain, with remaining parts taken from reference TRBV18 and TRBJ2-2, reads NAGVMQNPRHLVRRRGQEARLRCSPMKGHSHVYWYRQLPEEGLKFMVYLQKENIIDESGMPKERFSAEFPKEGPSILRIQQVVRGDSAAYFCASSPQGAVTGELFFGEGSRLTVL.

This clone has only a few counts. This rearrangement joins TRBV5-8 to TRBJ2-5; weak D call: TRBD2 (5 bases). The CDR3 spans 14 residues. Germline CDR1 reads SGHTS; CDR2 reads YDEGEE. V was cut by 4 bases and J by 3 bases, with 13 bases left in between. CDR3 coding DNA: TGTGCCAGCAGCGGACGGAGGCTGAAAGAGACCCAGTACTTC. Translating it yields CASSGRRLKETQYF.

The chain recombines TRBV19 with TRBJ1-2, with D perhaps TRBD1 (5 bases). The CDR3 sequence is 12 residues long. The germline V and J ends were trimmed by 5 bases and 8 bases, with 12 bases remaining between them. Germline lookup yields CDR1 LNHDA and CDR2 SQIVND (reference sequence). CDR3 in DNA: TGTGCCAGTAGTCCGGGGGTTTGGGGCTACACCTTC. It is translated as CASSPGVWGYTF. The full variable domain, its missing parts supplied by reference TRBV19 and TRBJ1-2, is DGGITQSPKYLFRKEGQNVTLSCEQNLNHDAMYWYRQDPGQGLRLIYYSQIVNDFQKGDIAEGYSVSREKKESFPLTVTSAQKNPTAFYLCASSPGVWGYTFGSGTRLTVV.

This rearrangement joins TRBV2 to TRBJ2-3; 8 bases align to TRBD2. The CDR3 runs 17 residues. Trimming took 6 bases from V and 5 from J; bases not matched to a gene: 16. Germline CDR1 is SNHLY and CDR2 is FYNNEI. CDR3 loop: CASRAPSGGRIGDTQYF. The CDR3 DNA reads as TGTGCCAGCAGGGCACCCTCTGGCGGGAGGATCGGAGATACGCAGTATTTT.

This chain connects TRBV27 to TRBJ2-2, with D unresolved. The CDR3 has 13 amino acids. Germline V lookup: CDR1 MNHEY, CDR2 SMNVEV (reference sequence). V gave up 4 bases and J gave up 3 bases, with 6 bases separating them. The CDR3 DNA sequence: TGTGCCAGCAGTTCCCTTTACACCGGGGAGCTGTTTTTT. Translated, it gives CASSSLYTGELFF.

The chain uses TRBV7-2 and TRBJ1-1; D gene unclear. The germline V gene has CDR1 SGHTA and CDR2 FQGNSA. The CDR3 totals 13 residues. V was cut by 2 bases and J by 1 base, with 5 bases left in between. The CDR3 is CASSLLANTEAFF. The DNA of the CDR3 is TGTGCCAGCAGCTTATTAGCGAACACTGAAGCTTTCTTT.

The chain combines TRBV6-1 with TRBJ2-2; 9 positions match TRBD2. Germline V gives CDR1 MNHNS, CDR2 SASEGT. V lost 2 bases and J lost 4; bases outside the gene matches: 2. CDR3 length equals 15 residues. CDR3 region: CASSEYSGGTGELFF. In DNA, the CDR3 is TGTGCCAGCAGTGAATATAGCGGGGGCACCGGGGAGCTGTTTTTT.

The rearrangement uses TRBV18 and TRBJ1-5, with 9 bases that match TRBD1. The CDR3 runs to 15 residues. With V trimmed by 5 bases and J by 4 bases, 6 bases remained unmatched. Germline-derived CDR1 and CDR2 are KGHSH and LQKENI. CDR3 bases: TGTGCCAGCTCATCAAGGACAGGGGTGAATCAGCCCCAGCATTTT. Its protein product is CASSSRTGVNQPQHF.

This chain uses TRBV6-6 with TRBJ2-5, with 12 bases aligning to TRBD2. The CDR3 length is 14 residues. J gave up 4 bases and V 7 bases, and 4 bases lay outside the gene matches. The germline V gene encodes CDR1 MNHNY and CDR2 SVGAGI (reference sequence). CDR3 region: CASIRGLAGETQYF. CDR3 in DNA: TGTGCCAGCATCAGGGGACTAGCGGGAGAGACCCAGTACTTC.

V is TRBV7-9 and J is TRBJ2-1; 8 nucleotides align to TRBD1. CDR1 SEHNR and CDR2 FQNEAQ come from the germline V gene (reference sequence). The CDR3 runs 15 residues. V shed 6 bases and J 6 bases; nucleotides not matched to a gene: 10. This CDR3 is CASRPRGLVGNEQFF. The DNA for the CDR3 is TGTGCCAGCAGACCCAGGGGGCTGGTGGGCAATGAGCAGTTCTTC. The variable domain in full, completed from reference TRBV7-9 and TRBJ2-1, reads DTGVSQNPRHKITKRGQNVTFRCDPISEHNRLYWYRQTLGQGPEFLTYFQNEAQLEKSRLLSDRFSAERPKGSFSTLEIQRTEQGDSAMYLCASRPRGLVGNEQFFGPGTRLTVL.

A few counts support this clone. J is TRBJ1-5 and V is TRBV24-1, with 8 bases matching TRBD1. Germline trimming cut 7 bases from V and 3 bases from J; bases unmatched to any gene: 7. Germline V gene sequence: CDR1 KGHDR, CDR2 SFDVKD. The CDR3 has 15 amino acids. The CDR3 coding sequence is TGTGCCACCAGGGGCCGGGGACAGGACAATCAGCCCCAGCATTTT. Residues: CATRGRGQDNQPQHF.

V and J are TRBV27 and TRBJ2-7; 9 nucleotides line up with TRBD1. The CDR3 spans 13 residues. Germline V gene lookup returns CDR1 MNHEY and CDR2 SMNVEV (reference sequence). V shed 8 bases and J 5 bases; nucleotides not matched to a gene: 7. In nucleotides, the CDR3 is TGTGCCAGCGCAAGACAGGGGGACCACGAGCAGTACTTC. This translates into CASARQGDHEQYF.